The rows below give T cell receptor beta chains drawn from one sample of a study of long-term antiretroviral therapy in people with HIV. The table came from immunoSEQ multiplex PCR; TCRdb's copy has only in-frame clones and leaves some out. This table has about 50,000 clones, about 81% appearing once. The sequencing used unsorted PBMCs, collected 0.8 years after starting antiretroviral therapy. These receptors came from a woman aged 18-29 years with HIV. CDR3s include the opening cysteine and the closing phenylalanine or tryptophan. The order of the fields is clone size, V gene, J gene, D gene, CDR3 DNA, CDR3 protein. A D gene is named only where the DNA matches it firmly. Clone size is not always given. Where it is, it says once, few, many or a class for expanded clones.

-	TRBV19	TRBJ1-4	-	TGTGCCACCCACGATTTTCGACCCGAAAAACTGTTTTTT	CATHDFRPEKLFF
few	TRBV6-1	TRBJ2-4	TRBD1	TGTGCCAGCAGTCCAGACAGGGGCGGAAACATTCAGTACTTC	CASSPDRGGNIQYF
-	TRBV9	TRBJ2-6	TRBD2	TGTGCCAGCAGCGTAGGGCTAGCGGATGGCTCTGGGGCCAACGTCCTGACTTTC	CASSVGLADGSGANVLTF
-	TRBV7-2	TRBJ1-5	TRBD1	TGTGCCAGCAGCCGTCCCGGGACAGGGAGGTCGGGCAATCAGCCCCAGCATTTT	CASSRPGTGRSGNQPQHF
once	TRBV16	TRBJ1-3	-	TGTGCCAGCAGCCCAGGGGCCATTGGAAACACCATATATTTT	CASSPGAIGNTIYF
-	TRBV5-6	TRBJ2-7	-	TGTGCCAGCAGCCCCGGGTCAGGATACGAGCAGTACTTC	CASSPGSGYEQYF
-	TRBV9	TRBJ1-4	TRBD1	TGTGCCAGCAGCGGGGGACAGACAACTAATGAAAAACTGTTTTTT	CASSGGQTTNEKLFF
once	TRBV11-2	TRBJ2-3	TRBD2	TGTGCCAGCAGCCCCCGGGTAGCGGGAGCGGGAGGCACAGATACGCAGTATTTT	CASSPRVAGAGGTDTQYF
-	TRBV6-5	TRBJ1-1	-	TGTGCCAGCAGCTCCATCGGAGCCGACGCCACTGAAGCTTTCTTT	CASSSIGADATEAFF
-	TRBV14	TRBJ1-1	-	TGTGCCAGCAGCCACCGACAGCTTAGACCCGCAAACACTGAAGCTTTCTTT	CASSHRQLRPANTEAFF
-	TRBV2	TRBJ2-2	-	TGTGCCGTACTTGGGGGATTAACCGGGGAGCTGTTTTTT	CAVLGGLTGELFF
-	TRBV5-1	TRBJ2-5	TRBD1	TGCGCCAGCAGCTCCCTCACTATGACAGGGGCAGAGACCCAGTACTTC	CASSSLTMTGAETQYF
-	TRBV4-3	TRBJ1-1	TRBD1	TGCGCCAGCAGCCAATCACACAGGGGAGTGAACACTGAAGCTTTCTTT	CASSQSHRGVNTEAFF
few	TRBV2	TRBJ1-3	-	TGTGCCAGCAGTGTAATACCGCTGGGTGGAAACACCATATATTTT	CASSVIPLGGNTIYF
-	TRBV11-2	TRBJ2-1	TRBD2	TGTGCCAGCAGCCCCCCAGTTCCCGGGAGGTACAATGAGCAGTTCTTC	CASSPPVPGRYNEQFF
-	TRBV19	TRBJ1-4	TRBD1	TGTGCCAGTAGTTCTCCAAACAGGGGGATTTCTGAAAAACTGTTTTTT	CASSSPNRGISEKLFF
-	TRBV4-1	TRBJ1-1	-	TGCGCCAGCAGGGTGCAACAGAACACTGAAGCTTTCTTT	CASRVQQNTEAFF
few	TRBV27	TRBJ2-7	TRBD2	TGTGCCAGCAGCAGGGTAGCGGGAGGGGAGCAGTACTTC	CASSRVAGGEQYF
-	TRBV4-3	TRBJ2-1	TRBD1	TGCGCCAGCAGCGCCCGGGACAGGGGCCGGGAGCAGTTCTTC	CASSARDRGREQFF
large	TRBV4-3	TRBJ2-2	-	TGCGCCAGCAGCCAAGGTTTGGAGGGAGAGTTAACCGGGGAGCTGTTTTTT	CASSQGLEGELTGELFF
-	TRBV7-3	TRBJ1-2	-	TGTGCCAGCAGCCCTACGCCGGGGGTAGCGGGCTACACCTTC	CASSPTPGVAGYTF
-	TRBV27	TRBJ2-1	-	TGTGCCAGCACTGCGGGTGGTTCAAAATGGTTCTTC	CASTAGGSKWFF
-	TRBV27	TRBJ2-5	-	TGTGCCAGCAGTTTACGGATCAGAGAGACCCAGTACTTC	CASSLRIRETQYF
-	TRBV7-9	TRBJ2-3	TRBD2	TGTGCCAGCAGCCAGGGACTAGCGGGAGGGCAACACACCACAGATACGCAGTATTTT	CASSQGLAGGQHTTDTQYF
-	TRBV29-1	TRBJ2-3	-	TGCAGCGTTGAAGATCACGGAGGCACAGATACGCAGTATTTT	CSVEDHGGTDTQYF
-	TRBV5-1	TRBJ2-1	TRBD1	TGCGCCAGCAGCTTGACGGGACAGGGCAACAATGAGCAGTTCTTC	CASSLTGQGNNEQFF